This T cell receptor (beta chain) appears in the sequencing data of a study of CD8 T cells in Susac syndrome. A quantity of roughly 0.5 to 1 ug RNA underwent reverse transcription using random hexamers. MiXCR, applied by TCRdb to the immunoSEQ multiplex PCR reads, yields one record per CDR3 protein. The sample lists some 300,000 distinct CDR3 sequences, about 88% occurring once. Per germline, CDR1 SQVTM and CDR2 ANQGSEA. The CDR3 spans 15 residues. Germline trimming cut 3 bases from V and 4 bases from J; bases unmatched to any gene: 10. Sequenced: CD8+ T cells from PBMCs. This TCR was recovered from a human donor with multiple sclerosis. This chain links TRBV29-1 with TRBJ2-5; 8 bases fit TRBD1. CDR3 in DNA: TGCAGCGTTGAGGCTGCAGGGGGCGTTCGAGAGACCCAGTACTTC. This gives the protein CSVEAAGGVRETQYF.